This TCR beta chain was profiled in a study of control samples from healthy donors and cancer patients. The V end lost 3 bases, the J end lost 1 base, and 12 bases lay between the germline ends. This CDR3 is built from 15 residues. Germline loops: CDR1 MDHEN, CDR2 SYDVKM. Clones were read by immunoSEQ multiplex PCR, and TCRdb kept only the in-frame ones, dropping some. The data show roughly 170,000 clones, with approximately 86% seen just once and approximately 4.9% held by the top ten. Sequencing used blood. J is TRBJ1-1 and V is TRBV28; D not certain. The receptor comes from a woman in her thirties in good health. The CDR3 nucleotides are TGTGCCAGCAGTTTCCACACACCGACGAACACTGAAGCTTTCTTT. Translating gives CASSFHTPTNTEAFF.